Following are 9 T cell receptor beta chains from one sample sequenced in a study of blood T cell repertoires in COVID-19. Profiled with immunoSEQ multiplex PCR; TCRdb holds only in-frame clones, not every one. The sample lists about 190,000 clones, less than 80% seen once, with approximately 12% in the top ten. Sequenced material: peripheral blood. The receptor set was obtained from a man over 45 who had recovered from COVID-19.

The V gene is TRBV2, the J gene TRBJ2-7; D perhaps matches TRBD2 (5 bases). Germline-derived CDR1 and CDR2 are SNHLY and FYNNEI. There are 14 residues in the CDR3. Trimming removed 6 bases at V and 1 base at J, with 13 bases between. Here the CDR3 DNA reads TGTGCCAGCAGCGAGGGAAACGGATCCTACGAGCAGTACTTC. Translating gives CASSEGNGSYEQYF.

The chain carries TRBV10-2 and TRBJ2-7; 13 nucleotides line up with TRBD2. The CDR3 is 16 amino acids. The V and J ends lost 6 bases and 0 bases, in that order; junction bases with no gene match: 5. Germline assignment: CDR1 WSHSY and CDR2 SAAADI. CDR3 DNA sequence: TGCGCCAGCAGGGGACTAGCGGGATCCTCCTCCTACGAGCAGTACTTC. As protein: CASRGLAGSSSYEQYF.

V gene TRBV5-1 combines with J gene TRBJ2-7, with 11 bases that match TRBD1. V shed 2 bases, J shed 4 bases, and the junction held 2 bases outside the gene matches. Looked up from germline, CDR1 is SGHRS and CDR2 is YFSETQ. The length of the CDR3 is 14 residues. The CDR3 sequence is CASSFGTGGYEQYF. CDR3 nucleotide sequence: TGCGCCAGCAGCTTCGGGACAGGGGGGTACGAGCAGTACTTC.

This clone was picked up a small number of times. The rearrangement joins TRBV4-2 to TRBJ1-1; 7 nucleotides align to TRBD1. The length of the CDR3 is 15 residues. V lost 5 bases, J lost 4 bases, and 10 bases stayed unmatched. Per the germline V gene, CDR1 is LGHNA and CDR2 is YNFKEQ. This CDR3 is CASSARQGPSTEAFF. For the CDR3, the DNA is TGTGCCAGCAGCGCCCGACAGGGACCGTCCACTGAAGCTTTCTTT.

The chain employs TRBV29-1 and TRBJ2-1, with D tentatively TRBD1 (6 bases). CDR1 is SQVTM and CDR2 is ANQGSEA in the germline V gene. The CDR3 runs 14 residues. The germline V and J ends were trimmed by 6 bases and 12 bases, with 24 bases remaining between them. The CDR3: CSVPGTNTDLGQFF. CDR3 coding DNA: TGCAGCGTGCCCGGGACAAATACCGATTTGGGGCAGTTCTTC.

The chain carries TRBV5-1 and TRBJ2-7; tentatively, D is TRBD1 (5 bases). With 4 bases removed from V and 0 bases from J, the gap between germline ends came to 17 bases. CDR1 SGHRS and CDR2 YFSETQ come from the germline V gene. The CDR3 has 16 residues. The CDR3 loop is CASSRPEGVISYEQYF. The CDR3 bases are TGCGCCAGCAGCAGACCAGAAGGGGTTATCTCCTACGAGCAGTACTTC. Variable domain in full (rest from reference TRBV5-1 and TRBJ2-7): KAGVTQTPRYLIKTRGQQVTLSCSPISGHRSVSWYQQTPGQGLQFLFEYFSETQRNKGNFPGRFSGRQFSNSRSEMNVSTLELGDSALYLCASSRPEGVISYEQYFGPGTRLTVT.

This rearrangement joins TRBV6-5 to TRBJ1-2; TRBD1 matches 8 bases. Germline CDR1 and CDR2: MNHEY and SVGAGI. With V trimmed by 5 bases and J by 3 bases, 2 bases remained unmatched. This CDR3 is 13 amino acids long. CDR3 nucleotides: TGTGCCAGCAGTCCCAGGGGGCACTATGGCTACACCTTC. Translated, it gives CASSPRGHYGYTF.

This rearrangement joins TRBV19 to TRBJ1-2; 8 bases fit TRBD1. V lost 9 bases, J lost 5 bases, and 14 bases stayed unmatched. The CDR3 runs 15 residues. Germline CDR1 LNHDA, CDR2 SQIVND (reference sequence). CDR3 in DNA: TGTGCCAGCCGATCGACAGGGGCCACCGAATATGGCTACACCTTC. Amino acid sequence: CASRSTGATEYGYTF.

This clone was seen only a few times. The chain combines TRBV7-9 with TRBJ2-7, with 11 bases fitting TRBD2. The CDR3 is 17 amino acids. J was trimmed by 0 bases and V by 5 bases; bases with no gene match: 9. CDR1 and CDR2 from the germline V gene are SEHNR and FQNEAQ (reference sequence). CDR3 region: CASSTEGTSGYSYEQYF. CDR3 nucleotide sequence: TGTGCCAGCAGCACAGAAGGGACTAGCGGATACTCCTACGAGCAGTACTTC.